The 4 T cell receptor beta chains reported below all come from one sample, sequenced in a study of blood T cell repertoires in COVID-19. Profiling relied on immunoSEQ multiplex PCR, and the TCRdb table lists in-frame clones only, not all of them. The sample yields 150,000 to 200,000 clones, 70% to 90% seen once. Sequencing input: peripheral blood. These TCRs come from a man in his 60s with active or convalescent COVID-19.

This rearrangement joins TRBV5-1 to TRBJ1-4; 9 bases map to TRBD1. With V trimmed by 0 bases and J by 8 bases, 2 bases remained unmatched. The CDR3 is made up of 14 amino acids. The germline CDR1 and CDR2 sequences are SGHRS and YFSETQ. CDR3 coding DNA: TGCGCCAGCAGCTTGGGGACAGGGGAGGAAAAACTGTTTTTT. As protein: CASSLGTGEEKLFF.

This clone has only one observation. The CDR3 DNA follows: TGTGCCAGCAGCACCCCGGGACTAGCGGGGGTAACAGATACGCAGTATTTT. Translating gives CASSTPGLAGVTDTQYF. The chain has TRBV5-4 and TRBJ2-3; the match to TRBD2 covers 14 bases. Germline lookup yields CDR1 SGHNT and CDR2 YYREEE (reference sequence). The CDR3 spans 17 residues. J lost 3 bases, V lost 4 bases, and 7 bases had no gene match.

V and J are TRBV20-1 and TRBJ1-1; D call uncertain. The CDR3 loop spans 11 amino acids. The V gene's germline CDR1 is DFQATT and CDR2 SNEGSKA (reference sequence). V was pared by 5 bases and J by 11 bases, with 15 bases between. The CDR3 sequence is CSAWEHPSAFF. In DNA form, the CDR3 reads TGCAGTGCTTGGGAGCACCCGAGTGCTTTCTTT.

This clone is a singleton in its sample. Other DNA sequences in this specimen translate into the identical CDR3. This CDR3 is CASSLRQGDGYTF. DNA of the CDR3: TGTGCCAGCAGCTTACGACAGGGGGATGGCTACACCTTC. The chain links TRBV7-3 to TRBJ1-2; 9 nucleotides align to TRBD1. V was pared by 2 bases and J by 6 bases, with 1 base of the junction left unmatched. The CDR3 totals 13 residues. CDR1 is SGHTA, CDR2 FQGTGA, per germline.